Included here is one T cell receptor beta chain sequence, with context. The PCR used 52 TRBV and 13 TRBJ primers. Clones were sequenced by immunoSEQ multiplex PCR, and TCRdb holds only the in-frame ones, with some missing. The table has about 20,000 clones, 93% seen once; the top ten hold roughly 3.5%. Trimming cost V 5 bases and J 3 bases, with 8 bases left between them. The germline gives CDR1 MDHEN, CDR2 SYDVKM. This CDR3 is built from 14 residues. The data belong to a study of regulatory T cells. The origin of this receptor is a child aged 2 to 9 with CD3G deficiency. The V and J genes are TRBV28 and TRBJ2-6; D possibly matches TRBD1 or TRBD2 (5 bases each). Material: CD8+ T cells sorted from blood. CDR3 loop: CASSGGFGANVLTF. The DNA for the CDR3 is TGTGCCAGCAGTGGGGGATTTGGGGCCAACGTCCTGACTTTC.